Listed below are T cell receptor beta chains from one sample, sequenced in a study of blood T cell repertoires in COVID-19. Here immunoSEQ multiplex PCR was the method, and the copy in TCRdb shows in-frame clones only, minus some. The sample lists around 100,000 clones, about 88% occurring once. The sequenced sample was peripheral blood. These receptors came from a young man in a cohort sampled during active COVID-19. Each CDR3 is given with its conserved first and last residue. The D gene is left open where the match is weak. Size tells how often a clone was seen (once, few, many) or the class of an expanded clone, and some rows leave it out.

cdr3_aa,cdr3_nt,clone_size,v_call,j_call,d_call
CAWSRWSSGGLYNEQFF,TGTGCCTGGAGCCGCTGGTCGTCGGGGGGGCTTTACAATGAGCAGTTCTTC,few,TRBV30,TRBJ2-1,TRBD2
CASSFGQGLGQTEAFF,TGTGCCAGCAGCTTCGGACAGGGGTTGGGACAGACTGAAGCTTTCTTT,many,TRBV7-2,TRBJ1-1,TRBD1
CASSLNGREQYF,TGTGCCAGCAGTTTAAATGGGAGGGAGCAGTACTTC,.,TRBV12-3/TRBV12-4,TRBJ2-7,.
CASSLRGQVNVGSYEQYF,TGCGCCAGCAGCTTGCGGGGACAGGTGAATGTAGGATCCTACGAGCAGTACTTC,.,TRBV5-1,TRBJ2-7,TRBD1
CATSSAGGTGELFF,TGTGCCACCAGTTCGGCAGGGGGCACCGGGGAGCTGTTTTTT,.,TRBV24-1,TRBJ2-2,TRBD1
CASSLRAGTSNQPQHF,TGTGCCAGCAGCTTGCGGGCAGGCACTAGCAATCAGCCCCAGCATTTT,.,TRBV7-8,TRBJ1-5,.
CASSLVGGATNEKLFF,TGTGCCAGCAGCTTGGTCGGTGGAGCAACTAATGAAAAACTGTTTTTT,.,TRBV5-5,TRBJ1-4,.
CASSAKNGRRETQYF,TGTGCCAGCAGCGCAAAGAACGGGCGGAGGGAGACCCAGTACTTC,once,TRBV7-9,TRBJ2-5,.
CASSPRGPGEAFF,TGTGCCAGCAGCCCGAGGGGGCCGGGTGAAGCTTTCTTT,few,TRBV11-2,TRBJ1-1,TRBD1
CASSLDRLSEQFF,TGTGCCAGCAGCTTGGACAGGTTGTCTGAGCAGTTCTTC,.,TRBV7-9,TRBJ2-1,TRBD1
CAWSLGGVSTDTQYF,TGTGCCTGGAGTTTGGGGGGAGTTAGCACAGATACGCAGTATTTT,.,TRBV30,TRBJ2-3,.
CASSPPPGLNTEAFF,TGTGCCAGCAGTCCGCCCCCAGGATTGAACACTGAAGCTTTCTTT,.,TRBV5-4,TRBJ1-1,.
CASSLVGTKNREQYF,TGTGCCAGCAGCCTGGTTGGGACTAAGAATAGGGAGCAGTACTTC,.,TRBV3-1/TRBV3-2,TRBJ2-7,TRBD2
CSVVSGSGDPRDQPQHF,TGCAGCGTTGTCTCCGGGAGTGGCGATCCTAGGGATCAGCCCCAGCATTTT,.,TRBV29-1,TRBJ1-5,.
CASRVSYEQYF,TGTGCCAGTCGGGTCTCCTACGAGCAGTACTTC,.,TRBV2,TRBJ2-7,.
CASSPRTLKGSGELFF,TGTGCCAGCTCACCACGGACTCTCAAGGGTTCCGGGGAGCTGTTTTTT,.,TRBV18,TRBJ2-2,.
CASSLDRGYEQYF,TGTGCCAGCAGCTTGGACAGGGGTTACGAGCAGTACTTC,.,TRBV5-4,TRBJ2-7,TRBD1
CASSQDSPGGETQYF,TGCGCCAGCAGCCAAGATTCCCCGGGAGGGGAGACCCAGTACTTC,.,TRBV4-1,TRBJ2-5,TRBD2
CASSLSDRAGEQYF,TGTGCCAGCAGCCTGTCCGACAGGGCGGGCGAGCAGTACTTC,.,TRBV2,TRBJ2-7,TRBD1
CATSTGDIGEAFF,TGCGCCACCTCGACAGGGGACATTGGTGAAGCTTTCTTT,.,TRBV5-1,TRBJ1-1,TRBD1
CASSRGLANEQFF,TGTGCCAGCAGCCGGGGACTCGCCAATGAGCAGTTCTTC,.,TRBV5-4,TRBJ2-1,.
CASSLAPSGRETQYF,TGTGCCAGCAGCTTAGCGCCTAGCGGGCGGGAGACCCAGTACTTC,few,TRBV7-2,TRBJ2-5,TRBD2
CASSTRGQGYNEQFF,TGTGCCAGTAGTACAAGGGGACAGGGGTACAATGAGCAGTTCTTC,.,TRBV19,TRBJ2-1,TRBD1
CSAGTGDGYTF,TGCAGTGCCGGGACAGGGGACGGCTACACCTTC,.,TRBV20-1,TRBJ1-2,TRBD1
CASSKGTGQGNEYF,TGCGCCAGCAGCAAAGGTACCGGGCAGGGGAATGAGTACTTC,.,TRBV5-1,TRBJ2-7,.
CASSSGTSEWGQYF,TGTGCCAGCAGCTCCGGGACTAGCGAGTGGGGGCAGTACTTC,.,TRBV7-9,TRBJ2-7,TRBD2
CAGQTANTGELFF,TGTGCCGGCCAAACAGCGAACACCGGGGAGCTGTTTTTT,.,TRBV10-3,TRBJ2-2,.
CASGLKQGPYNEQFF,TGTGCTAGTGGTTTGAAACAGGGTCCCTACAATGAGCAGTTCTTC,.,TRBV12-5,TRBJ2-1,.
CATSLADYNEQFF,TGTGCCACCAGCCTAGCGGATTACAATGAGCAGTTCTTC,.,TRBV24-1,TRBJ2-1,TRBD2
CASSPGLADNEQFF,TGTGCCAGCTCACCGGGACTAGCGGATAATGAGCAGTTCTTC,.,TRBV18,TRBJ2-1,TRBD2
CSVVLTGAGQPQHF,TGCAGCGTTGTTCTGACAGGGGCTGGTCAGCCCCAGCATTTT,.,TRBV29-1,TRBJ1-5,TRBD1
CASSLALAGGPFAETQYF,TGTGCCAGCAGCTTAGCGCTAGCGGGGGGGCCGTTCGCAGAGACCCAGTACTTC,.,TRBV7-2,TRBJ2-5,TRBD2
CASSRGGASEQFF,TGTGCCAGCAGCCGCGGGGGGGCCTCCGAGCAGTTCTTC,.,TRBV3-1/TRBV3-2,TRBJ2-1,TRBD2
CASSPTGPYGYTF,TGTGCCAGCAGCCCCACAGGGCCCTATGGCTACACCTTC,.,TRBV6-5,TRBJ1-2,.
CAWTINRDQPQHF,TGTGCCTGGACCATTAACAGGGATCAGCCCCAGCATTTT,.,TRBV30,TRBJ1-5,.
CASSLARGGGQPQHF,TGTGCCAGCAGCTTAGCGCGGGGGGGCGGGCAGCCCCAGCATTTT,.,TRBV7-2,TRBJ1-5,.
CASRKGGIPNEQFF,TGTGCCAGTCGTAAGGGGGGGATCCCCAATGAGCAGTTCTTC,.,TRBV19,TRBJ2-1,.
CASRGQGAGNEKLFF,TGTGCCAGCAGAGGACAGGGGGCGGGTAATGAAAAACTGTTTTTT,.,TRBV7-2,TRBJ1-4,TRBD1
CASSFTNTGELFF,TGTGCCAGCAGTTTCACGAACACCGGGGAGCTGTTTTTT,.,TRBV6-6,TRBJ2-2,.
CAISPGQGSYNEQFF,TGTGCCATCAGTCCGGGACAGGGGTCCTACAATGAGCAGTTCTTC,.,TRBV10-3,TRBJ2-1,TRBD1
CSASPAGGYNEQFF,TGCAGTGCTAGTCCGGCGGGGGGGTACAATGAGCAGTTCTTC,.,TRBV20-1,TRBJ2-1,TRBD2
CARIGQATYEQYF,TGTGCCAGGATAGGACAGGCGACCTACGAGCAGTACTTC,.,TRBV5-4,TRBJ2-7,TRBD1
CATSKQNTGELFF,TGTGCCACCAGCAAACAGAACACCGGGGAGCTGTTTTTT,.,TRBV15,TRBJ2-2,.
CASSLMTSRDQPQHF,TGTGCCAGCAGCTTAATGACTAGTCGCGATCAGCCCCAGCATTTT,.,TRBV7-2,TRBJ1-5,.
CSVEVQQGTDTQYF,TGCAGCGTTGAAGTGCAACAGGGAACAGATACGCAGTATTTT,.,TRBV29-1,TRBJ2-3,.
CASSWPGQTNYGYTF,TGTGCCAGCAGCTGGCCGGGACAGACTAACTATGGCTACACCTTC,.,TRBV5-4,TRBJ1-2,TRBD1
CATSARSGGITGELFF,TGTGCCACCAGTGCCCGTAGCGGGGGAATTACCGGGGAGCTGTTTTTT,once,TRBV24-1,TRBJ2-2,TRBD2
CASSWTQSGGRATDTQYF,TGTGCCAGCAGCTGGACCCAATCAGGGGGACGGGCGACAGATACGCAGTATTTT,.,TRBV5-4,TRBJ2-3,TRBD1
CSASRTTGTGPLF,TGCAGTGCTAGTCGTACTACCGGGACAGGGCCCCTCTTC,.,TRBV20-1,TRBJ2-1,TRBD1
CASSLTGDYEQYF,TGCGCCAGCAGCTTGACAGGGGACTACGAGCAGTACTTC,once,TRBV5-1,TRBJ2-7,TRBD1
CASSLDRGWTEAFF,TGTGCCAGCAGCTTAGACAGGGGGTGGACTGAAGCTTTCTTT,.,TRBV7-2,TRBJ1-1,TRBD1
CASSPRNSYEQYF,TGTGCCAGCAGCCCGCGAAACTCCTACGAGCAGTACTTC,.,TRBV5-4,TRBJ2-7,.
CASSQETNTEAFF,TGTGCCAGCAGCCAAGAAACAAACACTGAAGCTTTCTTT,.,TRBV3-1/TRBV3-2,TRBJ1-1,.
CASSHTSNTEAFF,TGTGCCAGCAGCCATACTTCGAACACTGAAGCTTTCTTT,.,TRBV3-1/TRBV3-2,TRBJ1-1,.
CASSFYLTGMNTEAFF,TGTGCCAGCAGCTTCTATCTGACAGGGATGAACACTGAAGCTTTCTTT,.,TRBV5-5,TRBJ1-1,TRBD1
CASSQDQGLYEQFF,TGCGCCAGCAGCCAAGACCAGGGGTTGTATGAGCAGTTCTTC,.,TRBV4-3,TRBJ2-1,.
CATTDRALTDTQYF,TGTGCCACCACCGACAGAGCTCTCACAGATACGCAGTATTTT,.,TRBV28,TRBJ2-3,.
CASSPPDRRGNTIYF,TGTGCCAGTAGTCCCCCGGACAGAAGAGGAAACACCATATATTTT,.,TRBV19,TRBJ1-3,.
CASSPSFTRAYEQYF,TGTGCCAGCAGCCCAAGTTTCACGCGGGCCTACGAGCAGTACTTC,.,TRBV7-2,TRBJ2-7,.
CASSQVPSQRSYEQYF,TGCGCCAGCAGCCAAGTACCATCCCAGCGGAGCTACGAGCAGTACTTC,once,TRBV4-3,TRBJ2-7,.